These 32 T cell receptor beta chains came from one sample sequenced in a study of shared clonotypes between healthy human individuals. The table came from immunoSEQ multiplex PCR; TCRdb's copy has only in-frame clones and leaves some out. Counted here are about 2.4 million clones, more than 80% occurring once; the ten biggest clones make up around 0.14%. The sequencing input was naive CD4+ T cells sorted from blood. Subset denoted: CD45RA+ positively selected. These receptors originate from a man younger than 35 in good health.

V gene TRBV6-5 combines with J gene TRBJ2-4; 7 nucleotides line up with TRBD1. The V gene's germline CDR1 is MNHEY and CDR2 SVGAGI. The V segment lost 3 bases and the J segment 8 bases; nucleotides outside the gene matches: 7. CDR3 size: 14 residues. This CDR3 is CASSYGAGGHIQYF. CDR3 nucleotide sequence: TGTGCCAGCAGTTATGGGGCAGGGGGTCACATTCAGTACTTC.

This clone turned up a few times. The chain uses TRBV2 and TRBJ1-4; no firm D call. CDR1 and CDR2 from the germline V gene are SNHLY and FYNNEI. The V end lost 7 bases, the J end lost 5 bases, and 5 bases lay between the germline ends. The CDR3 spans 11 residues. The CDR3 protein is CASTTNEKLFF. The CDR3 DNA reads TGTGCCAGCACCACCAATGAAAAACTGTTTTTT.

In regard to this clone: Other DNA sequences from this sample encode an identical CDR3 as well. The chain has TRBV7-2 and TRBJ2-1, with D possibly being TRBD2 (6 bases). V was trimmed by 1 base and J by 0 bases, leaving 7 bases between them. The CDR3 is 15 residues long. CDR1 SGHTA and CDR2 FQGNSA come from the germline V gene. The CDR3 DNA is TGTGCCAGCAGCTTAGGCGGGACCTCCTACAATGAGCAGTTCTTC. Translating it yields CASSLGGTSYNEQFF.

V and J are TRBV27 and TRBJ1-5; D unclear. The CDR3 has 17 amino acids. Germline CDR1 and CDR2: MNHEY and SMNVEV (reference sequence). V was pared by 5 bases and J by 2 bases, with 19 bases between. The CDR3 loop is CASSVADTVEGNQPQHF. The DNA of the CDR3 is TGTGCCAGCAGTGTAGCCGACACGGTCGAGGGCAATCAGCCCCAGCATTTT.

The count of this clone is one. The chain has TRBV5-1 and TRBJ2-1; TRBD2 agrees at 11 bases. Trimming took 0 bases from V and 5 from J; bases not matched to a gene: 1. This CDR3 is 15 amino acids long. Germline CDR1 and CDR2: SGHRS and YFSETQ. CDR3 in amino acids: CASSLGGLADNEQFF. The CDR3 DNA reads TGCGCCAGCAGCTTGGGGGGACTAGCGGACAATGAGCAGTTCTTC.

The chain carries TRBV9 and TRBJ1-2; TRBD1 matches 8 bases. The CDR3 consists of 14 residues. The V gene end was trimmed by 2 bases and the J gene end by 7 bases; junction bases not matched to a gene: 7. Germline CDR1 reads SGDLS; CDR2 reads YYNGEE. This CDR3 is CASSVSDRVGGYTF. The CDR3 DNA follows: TGTGCCAGCAGCGTTTCGGACAGGGTAGGTGGCTACACCTTC.

The rearrangement joins TRBV7-2 to TRBJ2-1, with 7 bases aligning to TRBD2. Per germline, CDR1 SGHTA and CDR2 FQGNSA. The CDR3 has 16 amino acids. Trimming removed 0 bases from V and 1 base from J; junction bases left unmatched: 3. CDR3 in amino acids: CASSLALSGSYNEQFF. CDR3 coding DNA: TGTGCCAGCAGCTTAGCGCTTAGCGGGTCCTACAATGAGCAGTTCTTC.

The chain links TRBV9 to TRBJ1-2, with a possible D match to TRBD1 (5 bases). Between the trimmed V and J ends, which lost 0 bases and 6 bases, there was a span of 15 bases. The length of the CDR3 is 15 residues. Germline-derived CDR1 and CDR2 are SGDLS and YYNGEE. The CDR3 nucleotides read TGTGCCAGCAGCGTAGCGGTGCGGGGGATCGATGGCTACACCTTC. Amino acids: CASSVAVRGIDGYTF.

CDR3 sequence reads: CASSLLTGGGTDTQYF. The CDR3 DNA sequence: TGCGCCAGCAGCTTGTTAACAGGGGGAGGAACAGATACGCAGTATTTT. The chain uses TRBV5-1 and TRBJ2-3; 8 nucleotides match TRBD1. Germline-derived CDR1 and CDR2 are SGHRS and YFSETQ. V lost 1 base to trimming and J lost 3 bases; unmatched junction nucleotides: 7. This CDR3 comprises 16 residues.

The chain has TRBV6-1 and TRBJ1-2, with 8 bases identical to TRBD1. The germline V gene encodes CDR1 MNHNS and CDR2 SASEGT. This CDR3 has 14 residues. V shed 5 bases, J shed 4 bases, and the junction held 6 bases outside the gene matches. The CDR3 region is CASSFQTGAYGYTF. The CDR3 DNA is TGTGCCAGCAGTTTCCAGACAGGGGCCTATGGCTACACCTTC.

This chain links TRBV9 with TRBJ1-6; no clear D gene. Germline assignment: CDR1 SGDLS and CDR2 YYNGEE. The V and J ends lost 3 bases and 7 bases respectively, with 8 bases between them. The CDR3 consists of 13 residues. The chain's CDR3 is CASSDKPNSPLHF. The CDR3 DNA is TGTGCCAGCAGCGACAAGCCGAATTCACCCCTCCACTTT. Filled out from reference TRBV9 and TRBJ1-6, the complete variable domain reads DSGVTQTPKHLITATGQRVTLRCSPRSGDLSVYWYQQSLDQGLQFLIQYYNGEERAKGNILERFSAQQFPDLHSELNLSSLELGDSALYFCASSDKPNSPLHFGNGTRLTVT.

The sample holds one count of this clone. This chain joins TRBV7-2 and TRBJ1-6; 8 bases align to TRBD1. The CDR3 extends over 15 amino acids. V shed 3 bases, J shed 9 bases, and the junction held 7 bases outside the gene matches. CDR1 is SGHTA, CDR2 FQGNSA, per germline. The CDR3: CASSFDRGVSSPLHF. The CDR3 DNA follows: TGTGCCAGCAGCTTCGACAGGGGCGTCAGTTCACCCCTCCACTTT.

With regard to this clone: This CDR3 is also generated by other DNA sequences in the sample. CDR3 nucleotide sequence: TGTGCCAGCAGCTTTGGGGTAGGGGAGACCCAGTACTTC. It is translated as CASSFGVGETQYF. This chain joins TRBV11-3 and TRBJ2-5; D is ambiguous. V was shortened by 3 bases and J by 5 bases, with 10 bases between the two germline ends. CDR3 length: 13 amino acids. Germline V gives CDR1 SGHNT, CDR2 YENEEA.

This sequence joins TRBV7-9 and TRBJ2-5; the match to TRBD2 covers 7 bases. The CDR3 runs to 15 residues. Germline V gene sequence: CDR1 SEHNR, CDR2 FQNEAQ (reference sequence). V shed 5 bases, J shed 1 base, and the junction held 7 bases outside the gene matches. The CDR3 DNA is TGTGCCAGCAGCCTGGGCCTAGCGGCCCAAGAGACCCAGTACTTC. It encodes CASSLGLAAQETQYF.

The J gene is TRBJ2-7, the V gene TRBV5-4; maybe TRBD2 (5 bases). Trimming left V 4 bases short and J 7 bases short, with 18 bases between. This CDR3 has 14 residues. Germline V lookup: CDR1 SGHNT, CDR2 YYREEE (reference sequence). CDR3 sequence: CASSLRAMSGEQYF. As DNA, the CDR3 is TGTGCCAGCAGCCTCCGTGCGATGTCGGGGGAGCAGTACTTC.

This chain uses TRBV18 with TRBJ2-2; tentative D call: TRBD2 (6 bases). The germline CDR1 and CDR2 sequences are KGHSH and LQKENI. V was trimmed by 4 bases and J by 1 base, leaving 10 bases between them. The CDR3 has 15 amino acids. The CDR3 region is CASSLGLLNTGELFF. Here the CDR3 DNA reads TGTGCCAGCTCACTGGGACTTCTGAACACCGGGGAGCTGTTTTTT.

About this clone itself: Other DNA sequences within the sample encode an identical CDR3. The chain uses TRBV7-9 and TRBJ1-1, with D possibly being TRBD1 (5 bases). Germline-derived CDR1 and CDR2 are SEHNR and FQNEAQ (reference sequence). Trimming removed 0 bases at V and 5 bases at J, with 13 bases between. The CDR3 covers 15 residues. CDR3 amino acids: CASSLARGLGTEAFF. The CDR3 DNA follows: TGTGCCAGCAGCTTAGCTAGGGGTTTAGGGACTGAAGCTTTCTTT.

This chain links TRBV12-5 with TRBJ1-5, with D unclear. Trimming removed 2 bases at V and 6 bases at J, with 5 bases between. Germline V CDR1 and CDR2: LGHNT, FRNRAP. There are 12 residues in the CDR3. The CDR3 DNA sequence: TGTGCTAGTGGTTTGAATTCTCAGCCCCAGCATTTT. It codes for CASGLNSQPQHF.

This chain links TRBV6-1 with TRBJ1-5; tentatively, D is TRBD1 (5 bases). Deletions cut 7 bases from V and 3 bases from J, with 10 bases between. The CDR3 loop spans 13 amino acids. Per germline, CDR1 MNHNS and CDR2 SASEGT. CDR3 sequence (DNA): TGTGCCAGCAACAGGCAGGTCAATCAGCCCCAGCATTTT. Its translation: CASNRQVNQPQHF.

This chain uses TRBV5-4 with TRBJ2-2, with 11 bases identical to TRBD2. Germline loops: CDR1 SGHNT, CDR2 YYREEE (reference sequence). The trim removed 3 bases at V and 3 bases at J, leaving 1 base unmatched. The CDR3 loop spans 15 amino acids. In DNA form, the CDR3 reads TGTGCCAGCAGCTCACTAGCGGGAGACACCGGGGAGCTGTTTTTT. Translated, it gives CASSSLAGDTGELFF. Together with reference TRBV5-4 and TRBJ2-2, the CDR3 gives the full variable domain: ETGVTQSPTHLIKTRGQQVTLRCSSQSGHNTVSWYQQALGQGPQFIFQYYREEENGRGNFPPRFSGLQFPNYSSELNVNALELDDSALYLCASSSLAGDTGELFFGEGSRLTVL.

This clone was picked up one time. The chain links TRBV7-2 to TRBJ1-1; D gene uncertain. Between the trimmed V and J ends, which lost 0 bases and 4 bases, there was a span of 9 bases. Germline CDR1 SGHTA, CDR2 FQGNSA. CDR3 length: 14 amino acids. DNA of the CDR3: TGTGCCAGCAGCTTAGCGGGCCGCCCCACTGAAGCTTTCTTT. This codes for CASSLAGRPTEAFF.

CDR3 in DNA: TGTGCCAGCAGTATCGACAGGCATCAGCCCCAGCATTTT. Its protein product is CASSIDRHQPQHF. The rearrangement uses TRBV27 and TRBJ1-5, with a possible D match to TRBD1 (6 bases). This CDR3 is 13 amino acids long. Germline CDR1 reads MNHEY; CDR2 reads SMNVEV (reference sequence). The V and J ends lost 5 bases and 5 bases respectively, with 10 bases between them.

The gene calls are TRBV2 and TRBJ2-1; perhaps TRBD1 as D (5 bases). With 5 bases removed from V and 8 bases from J, the gap between germline ends came to 13 bases. The CDR3 runs to 13 residues. The V gene's germline CDR1 is SNHLY and CDR2 FYNNEI. CDR3 sequence (DNA): TGTGCCAGCAGTCCAAAGTTCAGGGATGAGCAGTTCTTC. Protein sequence: CASSPKFRDEQFF.

The J gene is TRBJ1-5, the V gene TRBV28; maybe TRBD1 (5 bases). Per germline, CDR1 MDHEN and CDR2 SYDVKM. With 7 bases removed from V and 15 bases from J, the gap between germline ends came to 19 bases. The CDR3 runs 12 residues. The CDR3 DNA follows: TGTGCCAGCACCGATCCGGGACTTATCTCGCATTTT. This codes for CASTDPGLISHF.

V usage is TRBV2 and J usage is TRBJ2-5; the match to TRBD1 covers 7 bases. Per germline, CDR1 SNHLY and CDR2 FYNNEI. V gave up 4 bases and J gave up 12 bases; unmatched junction bases: 11. This CDR3 is 13 amino acids long. CDR3 DNA: TGTGCCAGCAGTGTGGGACAGTTCTCCGGGAAGTACTTC. Translation gives CASSVGQFSGKYF.

The chain recombines TRBV14 with TRBJ1-2; 9 bases fit TRBD1. The CDR3 is 16 residues long. V gave up 4 bases and J gave up 1 base; unmatched junction bases: 7. The germline V gene has CDR1 SGHDN and CDR2 FVKESK. CDR3 bases: TGTGCCAGCAGCCCCTTCCTGGACAGGGGTAACTATGGCTACACCTTC. Translation: CASSPFLDRGNYGYTF.

As DNA, the CDR3 is TGTGCCAGCAGGCGCGGACAGGGGAGAACCTACGAGCAGTACTTC. Its protein is CASRRGQGRTYEQYF. The chain has TRBV6-5 and TRBJ2-7, with 9 bases aligning to TRBD1. The CDR3 runs to 15 residues. V lost 6 bases, J lost 2 bases, and 8 bases stayed unmatched. Germline values: CDR1 MNHEY, CDR2 SVGAGI.

This chain links TRBV30 with TRBJ2-2, with 9 bases that match TRBD2. Per germline, CDR1 GTSNPN and CDR2 SVGIG (reference sequence). V lost 7 bases and J lost 2; bases outside the gene matches: 8. The CDR3 is made up of 15 amino acids. CDR3 loop: CALTSGRENTGELFF. The DNA of the CDR3 is TGTGCCTTAACTAGCGGGCGGGAAAACACCGGGGAGCTGTTTTTT.

CDR3 nucleotide sequence: TGTGCCAGCAGCCAAGAAGTGGGACAACAAGAGACCCAGTACTTC. It codes for CASSQEVGQQETQYF. This rearrangement joins TRBV7-9 to TRBJ2-5, with D possibly being TRBD1 (6 bases). The germline gives CDR1 SEHNR, CDR2 FQNEAQ (reference sequence). The length of the CDR3 is 15 residues. Trimming cost V 5 bases and J 2 bases, with 15 bases left between them.

The chain combines TRBV2 with TRBJ2-5; the D is unclear. CDR1 is SNHLY, CDR2 FYNNEI, per germline. This CDR3 comprises 13 residues. V was pared by 7 bases and J by 5 bases, with 14 bases between. CDR3 loop: CASIRDLEETQYF. The CDR3 DNA is TGTGCCAGCATAAGAGACCTCGAGGAGACCCAGTACTTC.

The V gene is TRBV28, the J gene TRBJ2-7; no clear D gene. CDR3 length: 15 amino acids. V gave up 6 bases and J gave up 0 bases, with 15 bases separating them. Germline V gives CDR1 MDHEN, CDR2 SYDVKM. Here the CDR3 DNA reads TGTGCCAGCAGCCAATACATGGTTGGCTCCTACGAGCAGTACTTC. It encodes CASSQYMVGSYEQYF.

This chain uses TRBV5-1 with TRBJ1-1, with 7 bases lining up with TRBD1. The CDR3 has 14 residues. Trimming removed 0 bases from V and 4 bases from J; junction bases left unmatched: 3. Germline loops: CDR1 SGHRS, CDR2 YFSETQ. This CDR3 is CASSLEGASTEAFF. The CDR3 DNA reads TGCGCCAGCAGCTTGGAGGGGGCCAGCACTGAAGCTTTCTTT.